The entry below gives a single T cell receptor (beta chain) sequence along with its context. The antigen remains unidentified. The entry originates in a study of graft-versus-host responses after intestinal transplantation. About the study: Multivisceral, liver-intestinal, or isolated intestinal grafts went to recipients. Every one of the recipients received anti-thymocyte globulin induction and afterwards took tacrolimus and steroids for about 3 years.

Assay used: immunoSEQ multiplex PCR; TCRdb lists only in-frame clones, some missing. Seen here are approximately 19,000 clones, around 80% observed once, and the top ten hold under 2%. Findings and limits, study-wide: The marrow of recipients harbored GvH clones, and ileum or blood showed some of them first. Individuals who had graft-donor T cell macrochimerism had allografts that showed high graft-versus-host to host-versus-graft clonal ratios.

V was shortened by 1 base and J by 6 bases, with 9 bases between the two germline ends. The CDR3 is made up of 13 amino acids. From germline, CDR1 is MGHDK and CDR2 SYGVNS. The clonotype originates from a human patient who received an intestinal transplant, so some T cells may come from the graft donor. The rearrangement uses TRBV25-1 and TRBJ1-2; D is perhaps TRBD1 (6 bases). Source: PBMCs, taken 14 days after transplant. In nucleotides, the CDR3 is TGTGCCAGCAGTGAATGGGGGGGCGATGGCTACACCTTC. This translates into CASSEWGGDGYTF.